Each of the 30 T cell receptor beta chains below was sequenced from the same sample in a study of blood T cell repertoires in COVID-19. The protocol was immunoSEQ multiplex PCR, while the TCRdb copy is restricted to in-frame clones and leaves out a portion. The table lists some 670,000 clones, about 87% of them singletons. Sequencing used peripheral blood. These receptors all come from a woman aged 18-29 years with acute or convalescent COVID-19.

V and J are TRBV4-3 and TRBJ2-2; TRBD1 agrees at 8 bases. Per germline, CDR1 LGHNA and CDR2 YSLEER. This CDR3 is built from 17 residues. V was clipped by 2 bases and J by 3 bases; unmatched bases: 8. The DNA for the CDR3 is TGCGCCAGCAGCCAACGCCCCAGGGGGCCCTACACCGGGGAGCTGTTTTTT. Protein sequence: CASSQRPRGPYTGELFF.

This clone was detected a few times. The rearrangement links TRBV28 to TRBJ1-2; 8 nucleotides match TRBD1. CDR1 MDHEN and CDR2 SYDVKM come from the germline V gene. The CDR3 totals 16 residues. The V and J ends lost 3 bases and 4 bases, in that order; junction bases with no gene match: 10. The CDR3 nucleotides read TGTGCCAGCAGTTTGCCCCAGGGGGCGCGAGTCTATGGCTACACCTTC. It specifies CASSLPQGARVYGYTF.

The chain couples TRBV6-8 to TRBJ1-5; TRBD1 matches at 7 bases. The length of the CDR3 is 14 residues. Per the germline V gene, CDR1 is MNHGY and CDR2 is SAAAGT. After removal of 6 bases from V and 3 bases from J, the junction contained 5 bases not matched to a gene. The CDR3 loop reads CASRRDRINQPQHF. The CDR3 coding sequence is TGTGCCAGCAGGCGGGACAGAATCAATCAGCCCCAGCATTTT.

V and J are TRBV6-5 and TRBJ1-1; TRBD1 matches at 7 bases. The ends lost 3 bases at V and 6 bases at J; junction bases unmatched: 10. This CDR3 contains 15 residues. The germline CDR1 and CDR2 sequences are MNHEY and SVGAGI. This CDR3 reads CASSYIGGGTSEAFF. The CDR3 nucleotides read TGTGCCAGCAGTTATATCGGAGGGGGCACTTCTGAAGCTTTCTTT.

The J gene is TRBJ2-2, the V gene TRBV6-5; the match to TRBD1 covers 8 bases. The V gene end was trimmed by 2 bases and the J gene end by 6 bases; junction bases not matched to a gene: 2. Germline V gene data show CDR1 as MNHEY and CDR2 as SVGAGI. The CDR3 contains 14 residues. In DNA form, the CDR3 reads TGTGCCAGCAGTTACACACAGGGGGCCGGGGAGCTGTTTTTT. This sequence encodes CASSYTQGAGELFF.

The gene calls are TRBV3-1 (or the pseudogene TRBV3-2) and TRBJ1-2; 7 nucleotides line up with TRBD1. The CDR3 has 16 residues. CDR1 and CDR2 from the germline V gene are LGHDT and YNNKEL (reference sequence). The ends lost 1 base at V and 2 bases at J; junction bases unmatched: 7. CDR3 DNA: TGTGCCAGCAGCCAAGTTACCGGGACAGCCAACTATGGCTACACCTTC. The encoded protein is CASSQVTGTANYGYTF.

J is TRBJ1-2 and V is TRBV27; 9 nucleotides line up with TRBD1. The CDR3 loop spans 15 amino acids. J was trimmed by 4 bases and V by 5 bases; bases with no gene match: 8. Germline values: CDR1 MNHEY, CDR2 SMNVEV (reference sequence). The CDR3 sequence: CASSPRTGDSYGYTF. The CDR3 coding sequence is TGTGCCAGCAGTCCTCGGACAGGGGACAGCTATGGCTACACCTTC.

The genes are TRBV2 and TRBJ2-2; D may be TRBD2 (6 bases). V was cut by 6 bases and J by 0 bases, with 17 bases left in between. The CDR3 is made up of 17 amino acids. From germline, CDR1 is SNHLY and CDR2 FYNNEI. The CDR3 region is CASRGPPGLTNTGELFF. In DNA form, the CDR3 reads TGTGCCAGCAGAGGCCCCCCGGGACTGACGAACACCGGGGAGCTGTTTTTT.

The chain employs TRBV30 and TRBJ1-5; 8 positions agree with TRBD1. The length of the CDR3 is 14 residues. Germline CDR1 reads GTSNPN; CDR2 reads SVGIG (reference sequence). Trimming took 1 base from V and 3 from J; bases not matched to a gene: 2. The CDR3 DNA follows: TGTGCCTGGAGTGGGACAGGGCTCAATCAGCCCCAGCATTTT. Translated: CAWSGTGLNQPQHF.

The V and J genes are TRBV7-9 and TRBJ2-7; 8 bases match TRBD1. This CDR3 spans 14 amino acids. V lost 5 bases, J lost 5 bases, and 8 bases stayed unmatched. Germline V gene lookup returns CDR1 SEHNR and CDR2 FQNEAQ (reference sequence). Here the CDR3 reads CASSQRTGQDEQYF. The CDR3 nucleotides are TGTGCCAGCAGCCAACGGACAGGGCAGGACGAGCAGTACTTC. Filled out from reference TRBV7-9 and TRBJ2-7, the complete variable domain reads DTGVSQNPRHKITKRGQNVTFRCDPISEHNRLYWYRQTLGQGPEFLTYFQNEAQLEKSRLLSDRFSAERPKGSFSTLEIQRTEQGDSAMYLCASSQRTGQDEQYFGPGTRLTVT.

CDR3 region: CASRIPGSPLHF. The DNA of the CDR3 is TGTGCCAGCAGGATTCCAGGGTCACCCCTCCACTTT. J is TRBJ1-6 and V is TRBV28; D may be TRBD1 (5 bases). Germline loops: CDR1 MDHEN, CDR2 SYDVKM. The CDR3 consists of 12 residues. V was shortened by 6 bases and J by 10 bases, with 10 bases between the two germline ends.

The genes are TRBV6-4 and TRBJ2-2; D may be TRBD2 (5 bases). The CDR3 has 14 residues. Between the trimmed V and J ends, which lost 5 bases and 6 bases, there was a span of 13 bases. Germline loops: CDR1 MRHNA, CDR2 SNTAGT. This chain's CDR3 is CASSPSTSAGELFF. The DNA for the CDR3 is TGTGCCAGCAGTCCTAGCACCTCGGCCGGGGAGCTGTTTTTT.

The rearrangement links TRBV9 to TRBJ1-2; 8 nucleotides line up with TRBD1. Germline CDR1 and CDR2: SGDLS and YYNGEE. The CDR3 sequence is 13 residues long. The V segment lost 4 bases and the J segment 7 bases; nucleotides outside the gene matches: 6. CDR3 in amino acids: CASSPLQGAGYTF. In DNA, the CDR3 is TGTGCCAGCAGCCCCCTCCAGGGGGCTGGCTACACCTTC.

CDR3 DNA sequence: TGTGCCAGCAGCTCCCTAGGGGTGAGCGCCAAAAACATTCAGTACTTC. It translates to CASSSLGVSAKNIQYF. The J gene is TRBJ2-4, the V gene TRBV5-6; a weak D match, TRBD1 (5 bases). V lost 3 bases, J lost 1 base, and 14 bases lay in between. The CDR3 sequence is 16 residues long. Per the germline V gene, CDR1 is SGHDT and CDR2 is YYEEEE.

The chain carries TRBV4-1 and TRBJ1-2; D is possibly TRBD1 (5 bases). Germline V gives CDR1 MGHRA, CDR2 YSYEKL. The CDR3 runs 15 residues. The germline V and J ends were trimmed by 3 bases and 8 bases, with 19 bases remaining between them. In nucleotides, the CDR3 is TGCGCCAGCAGCCAGGGGGTCATTGCGGGGGTAGGCTACACCTTC. It translates to CASSQGVIAGVGYTF.

The J gene is TRBJ1-2, the V gene TRBV5-3; 12 bases are shared with TRBD1. TRBV5-3 is annotated as an ORF whose role is uncertain. CDR3 length equals 18 residues. With 1 base clipped from V and 4 bases from J, the junction kept 11 bases outside the gene matches. DNA for the CDR3: TGTGCCAGAAGCTTGACCGGGACAGGGGGCAAATTGTGCTATGGCTACACCTTC. Its protein product is CARSLTGTGGKLCYGYTF.

As for this clone: This same CDR3 is encoded by further DNA sequences in the sample. The chain uses TRBV7-6 and TRBJ2-1, with 10 positions matching TRBD2. This CDR3 contains 14 residues. The germline CDR1 and CDR2 sequences are SGHVS and FNYEAQ. With V trimmed by 6 bases and J by 4 bases, 3 bases remained unmatched. DNA for the CDR3: TGTGCCAGCAGTCCTAGCGGGGGATACAATGAGCAGTTCTTC. Translating gives CASSPSGGYNEQFF.

V gene TRBV19 combines with J gene TRBJ1-1; D remains unclear. CDR1 is LNHDA, CDR2 SQIVND, per germline (reference sequence). The CDR3 is made up of 15 amino acids. Trimming pared 7 bases from V and 0 bases from J, leaving 15 bases between. In nucleotides, the CDR3 is TGTGCCAGTACCTCTGGACCGGGAGTGAACACTGAAGCTTTCTTT. Its translation is CASTSGPGVNTEAFF.

This clone has just a few counts. V is TRBV2 and J is TRBJ2-7, with D uncertain. Germline CDR1 SNHLY, CDR2 FYNNEI. Trimming stripped 4 bases from V and 1 base from J, with 8 bases between. This CDR3 spans 13 amino acids. The CDR3 DNA follows: TGTGCCAGCAGTGTTTACAGATCCTACGAGCAGTACTTC. Translated: CASSVYRSYEQYF.

The chain joins TRBV12-3 or TRBV12-4 to TRBJ1-6; 7 bases are shared with TRBD1. This CDR3 is 13 amino acids long. The V gene end was trimmed by 6 bases and the J gene end by 7 bases; junction bases not matched to a gene: 3. Here the CDR3 DNA reads TGTGCCAGCAGGGCGACAGGGAATTCACCCCTCCACTTT. It specifies CASRATGNSPLHF.

The chain has TRBV3-1 (or the pseudogene TRBV3-2) and TRBJ2-1, with TRBD2 identical over 9 bases. The V gene end was trimmed by 2 bases and the J gene end by 6 bases; junction bases not matched to a gene: 8. Germline loops: CDR1 LGHDT, CDR2 YNNKEL (reference sequence). The CDR3 loop spans 16 amino acids. DNA for the CDR3: TGTGCCAGCAGCCAAATCCGAGCGGGGGGCCGCAATGAGCAGTTCTTC. It codes for CASSQIRAGGRNEQFF.

The chain uses TRBV7-9 and TRBJ1-3; D is possibly TRBD1 (5 bases). Germline V gives CDR1 SEHNR, CDR2 FQNEAQ (reference sequence). This CDR3 has 17 amino acids. Trimming took off 5 bases at V and 0 bases at J, with 17 bases between the two ends. CDR3 nucleotide sequence: TGTGCCAGCAGCCTCCCTACCGTAGGGGACTCTGGAAACACCATATATTTT. It yields the protein CASSLPTVGDSGNTIYF.

The chain employs TRBV2 and TRBJ2-5, with 8 bases aligning to TRBD1. Germline CDR1 reads SNHLY; CDR2 reads FYNNEI. The CDR3 has 13 amino acids. V shed 6 bases, J shed 2 bases, and the junction held 2 bases outside the gene matches. CDR3: CASRTGEQETQYF. CDR3 DNA sequence: TGTGCCAGCAGGACAGGGGAACAAGAGACCCAGTACTTC. The full variable domain, completed using reference TRBV2 and TRBJ2-5, is EPEVTQTPSHQVTQMGQEVILRCVPISNHLYFYWYRQILGQKVEFLVSFYNNEISEKSEIFDDQFSVERPDGSNFTLKIRSTKLEDSAMYFCASRTGEQETQYFGPGTRLLVL.

This clone was seen a single time. This rearrangement joins TRBV19 to TRBJ2-1; 7 bases line up with TRBD2. Trimming cost V 7 bases and J 10 bases; bases outside gene matches: 16. Germline CDR1 reads LNHDA; CDR2 reads SQIVND (reference sequence). The CDR3 loop spans 15 amino acids. Here the CDR3 DNA reads TGTGCCAGTAAAGGGGAAGCGGGGATCGACACGGAGCAGTTCTTC. Its protein product is CASKGEAGIDTEQFF.

The rearrangement links TRBV9 to TRBJ1-4, with a tentative D call TRBD1 (6 bases). Deletions cut 0 bases from V and 3 bases from J, with 9 bases between. Per germline, CDR1 SGDLS and CDR2 YYNGEE. CDR3 length equals 15 residues. The CDR3 protein is CASSVEGVSNEKLFF. The CDR3, as DNA: TGTGCCAGCAGCGTAGAGGGGGTCTCTAATGAAAAACTGTTTTTT.

J is TRBJ2-7 and V is TRBV4-1, with TRBD1 identical over 7 bases. The ends lost 4 bases at V and 2 bases at J; junction bases unmatched: 5. Germline V lookup: CDR1 MGHRA, CDR2 YSYEKL. CDR3 length: 14 residues. In nucleotides, the CDR3 is TGCGCCAGCAGCCTGGAGACAGGGACCTACGAGCAGTACTTC. It specifies CASSLETGTYEQYF.

This clone was seen once. The chain couples TRBV7-2 to TRBJ1-3, with D possibly matching TRBD1 (6 bases). This CDR3 spans 16 amino acids. From germline, CDR1 is SGHTA and CDR2 FQGNSA. Trimming shortened V by 4 bases and J by 2 bases, and 15 bases separated the two germline ends. The CDR3 DNA reads as TGTGCCAGCAGCTCCGACCCAGGGGCTGCTGGAAACACCATATATTTT. Its translation is CASSSDPGAAGNTIYF.

The chain joins TRBV4-3 to TRBJ2-7, with 11 bases that match TRBD2. The CDR3 runs to 15 residues. The junction had 3 bases not matched to a gene; V was cut back by 1 base and J by 4 bases. The germline gives CDR1 LGHNA, CDR2 YSLEER. CDR3 protein: CASSQVLAGGYEQYF. CDR3 DNA sequence: TGCGCCAGCAGCCAAGTTTTAGCGGGGGGGTACGAGCAGTACTTC.

The chain recombines TRBV6-2 or TRBV6-3 with TRBJ1-2; D ambiguous. Germline-derived CDR1 and CDR2 are MNHEY and SVGEGT. The V end was cut by 2 bases, the J end by 8 bases, with 12 bases between. The CDR3 is made up of 13 amino acids. The CDR3 DNA follows: TGTGCCAGCAGTTACCAGGCATCTGGGGGCTACACCTTC. It translates to CASSYQASGGYTF.

This chain uses TRBV27 with TRBJ2-4; D ambiguous. The V end was cut by 0 bases, the J end by 3 bases, with 6 bases between. This CDR3 region has 14 residues. CDR1 is MNHEY, CDR2 SMNVEV, per germline (reference sequence). CDR3 sequence: CASSLSGLKNIQYF. CDR3 in DNA: TGTGCCAGCAGTTTATCTGGGCTCAAAAACATTCAGTACTTC.